This TCR beta chain stems from a study of cytomegalovirus exposure and HLA in healthy donors. V was trimmed by 5 bases and J by 6 bases, leaving 11 bases between them. The CDR3 runs to 13 residues. The germline gives CDR1 MNHEY, CDR2 SVGAGI. PCR was performed using 60 Vbeta and 13 Jbeta primers. Profiling relied on immunoSEQ multiplex PCR, and the TCRdb table lists in-frame clones only, not all of them. The repertoire consists of 160,000 or so clones, with roughly 79% occurring once and the leading ten covering more than 0.8%. The rearrangement uses TRBV6-5 and TRBJ2-1, with D unresolved. Input material: PBMCs. The source is a woman aged 40 to 50 in good health and CMV-seronegative. CDR3 sequence reads: CASSTRQANEQFF. As DNA, the CDR3 is TGTGCCAGCAGTACCCGCCAGGCCAATGAGCAGTTCTTC.